The T cell receptor beta chain described here comes from a study of graft-versus-host responses after intestinal transplantation. About the research overall: All recipients were given anti-thymocyte globulin induction, and tacrolimus and steroids were then administered for around three years.

The V gene end was trimmed by 7 bases and the J gene end by 6 bases; junction bases not matched to a gene: 12. The CDR3 is 16 amino acids. CDR1 and CDR2 from the germline V gene are WSHSY and SAAADI. Here immunoSEQ multiplex PCR was the method, and the copy in TCRdb shows in-frame clones only, minus some. Altogether about 97,000 clones are present, about nine tenths being singletons, with the ten largest covering about 16%. The clonotype comes from a human patient who received an intestinal transplant, so some T cells may come from the graft donor. The chain joins TRBV10-2 to TRBJ2-7; 13 nucleotides line up with TRBD2. The sequences come from PBMCs, collected 450 to 480 days after intestinal transplant. The CDR3 nucleotides are TGCGCCAGCACGACTAGCGGGGGGAGGTCTGGAGGCGAGCAGTACTTC. It translates to CASTTSGGRSGGEQYF.